This T cell receptor beta chain was sequenced in a study of CD8 T cells in ankylosing spondylitis. With respect to this clonotype: A much larger clone differs by one base, so this may be a read error.

The J segment lost 7 bases and the V segment lost 9 bases, leaving 8 bases of the junction unmatched. CDR3 length: 14 amino acids. The germline CDR1 and CDR2 sequences are SNHLY and FYNNEI. TCRdb re-called the 5' RACE reads through MiXCR, storing one row per CDR3 protein. The sample has approximately 100,000 distinct CDR3 sequences; roughly 8.3% are singletons. V usage is TRBV2 and J usage is TRBJ2-1, with TRBD2 matching over 11 bases. This TCR was sampled from a male donor with ankylosing spondylitis or in good health (not recorded which). Sample: blood, either unsorted or a sorted T cell fraction (not recorded which). CDR3 loop: CARNQLAGENEQFF. The CDR3 nucleotides read TGTGCCAGAAACCAACTAGCGGGGGAAAATGAGCAGTTCTTC.